Sequencing of this T cell receptor beta chain was carried out in a study of OX40 agonist ivuxolimab in advanced cancers. Study-level results: Clonal expansion was seen in CD4+ and CD8+ blood T cells by week 6 at 0.1 to 3.0 mg/kg.

About this clone: Its antigen remains unidentified.

Profiling relied on immunoSEQ multiplex PCR, and the TCRdb table lists in-frame clones only, not all of them. This table holds 100,000 to 110,000 clones, over 75% found once. This CDR3 is 13 amino acids long. V lost 8 bases and J lost 2, with 10 bases in between. Germline V lookup: CDR1 ENHRY, CDR2 SYGVKD. The TCR comes from an adult with an advanced solid tumor such as melanoma, head and neck, liver or kidney cancer. This sequence joins TRBV10-3 and TRBJ1-3; no definite D call. The sequenced sample was CD4+ or CD8+ T cells sorted from blood, obtained in a trial of the OX40 agonist ivuxolimab. CDR3 sequence reads: CAIANLAGNTIYF. DNA of the CDR3: TGTGCCATCGCGAACTTGGCTGGAAACACCATATATTTT.